The 14 T cell receptor beta chains in this list originate from one sample, sequenced in a study of T cells in women clearing cervical HPV infection. TCRdb's copy holds only in-frame clones and misses some; the assay was immunoSEQ multiplex PCR. The sample includes 20,000 to 25,000 clones. Source material: blood buffy coat. The receptors come from a woman between 18 and 75 years old with a cervical HPV16 infection that either progressed to CIN3+ or cleared (not recorded which).

As concerns this clone: The observed sequence ends 3 residues before the CDR3 terminus, with the missing tail filled in from the germline J gene. The gene calls are TRBV20-1 and TRBJ2-3, with 7 bases matching TRBD1. The CDR3 is 15 amino acids. The germline CDR1 and CDR2 sequences are DFQATT and SNEGSKA (reference sequence). The junction had 4 bases not matched to a gene; V was cut back by 0 bases and J by 1 base. The DNA read from the CDR3 is TGCAGTGCTAGAGATTTTCAGGGGGGCACAGATACG. Translating it yields CSARDFQGGTDT. The CDR3 in its entirety is CSARDFQGGTDTQYF.

A remark on this clone: The read ends 3 residues early relative to the CDR3; the germline J gene fills the gap. The chain couples TRBV5-1 to TRBJ2-5; D possibly matches TRBD1 or TRBD2 (7 bases each). The CDR3 totals 16 residues. V was clipped by 2 bases and J by 3 bases, with 17 bases between them. Germline loops: CDR1 SGHRS, CDR2 YFSETQ. Incomplete CDR3 DNA: TGCGCCAGCAGCTTAATTACAGGGGAGGGAGAAGAGACC. It is translated as CASSLITGEGEET. The entire CDR3 protein is CASSLITGEGEETQYF.

To note about this clone: From the germline J gene comes the end of the CDR3, since the read stops 3 residues before it. The chain is built from TRBV18 and TRBJ2-3; D is ambiguous. Germline loops: CDR1 KGHSH, CDR2 LQKENI. Between the trimmed V and J ends, which lost 0 bases and 2 bases, there was a span of 6 bases. The CDR3 contains 14 residues. CDR3 bases read: TGTGCCAGCTCACCACCGCGTAACACAGATACG. Its protein product is CASSPPRNTDT. The whole CDR3 sequence reads CASSPPRNTDTQYF.

Comments on this clone: Coverage ceases 3 residues before the CDR3 finishes, and the germline J gene fills in the end. The rearrangement joins TRBV19 to TRBJ2-7; D possibly corresponds to TRBD2 (7 bases). Trimming took off 1 base at V and 6 bases at J, with 13 bases between the two ends. This CDR3 has 14 amino acids. Germline V gene data show CDR1 as LNHDA and CDR2 as SQIVND (reference sequence). The CDR3 loop is CASSIAGGAFEQYF. The CDR3 bases that were read are TGTGCCAGTAGTATAGCGGGGGGCGCTTTCGAG. Full variable domain (missing parts from reference TRBV19 and TRBJ2-7): DGGITQSPKYLFRKEGQNVTLSCEQNLNHDAMYWYRQDPGQGLRLIYYSQIVNDFQKGDIAEGYSVSREKKESFPLTVTSAQKNPTAFYLCASSIAGGAFEQYFGPGTRLTVT.

As regards this clone: The CDR3 end is not reached by the read, which stops 3 residues before it; the germline J gene fills it in. The J gene is TRBJ2-1, the V gene TRBV12-5, with TRBD2 as a possible D gene (6 bases). Germline V lookup: CDR1 LGHNT, CDR2 FRNRAP. The V and J ends lost 4 bases and 9 bases respectively, with 10 bases between them. The length of the CDR3 is 12 residues. The sequenced part of the CDR3 DNA is TGTGCTAGTGGTTCCCTTAGCGGTGAG. Protein: CASGSLSGE. The complete CDR3 sequence is CASGSLSGEQFF.

A word on this clone: The junction and the germline gene differ at one end; a read error may be behind it. The read terminates 3 residues before the CDR3 end, so the remaining end is supplied by the germline J gene. The gene calls are TRBV6-2 or TRBV6-3 and TRBJ2-5; D might be TRBD2 (5 bases). CDR1 is MNHEY, CDR2 SVGEGT, per germline. The CDR3 loop spans 14 amino acids. The CDR3 region is CASSSRGPQGTQYF. CDR3 DNA, as far as it was read: TGTGCCAGCAGTTCCCGCGGGCCCCAAGGGACC.

As for this clone: The CDR3 end is not reached by the read, which stops 3 residues before it; the germline J gene fills it in. The chain is built from TRBV20-1 and TRBJ2-1; 10 positions agree with TRBD2. This CDR3 contains 16 residues. V shed 7 bases, J shed 4 bases, and the junction held 13 bases outside the gene matches. Germline V gene data show CDR1 as DFQATT and CDR2 as SNEGSKA (reference sequence). The CDR3 DNA, read in part, is TGCAGTGTTCTTACCTTAGCGGGAGGCCCGTACAATGAG. Translation gives CSVLTLAGGPYNE. The whole CDR3 protein is CSVLTLAGGPYNEQFF.

In the case of this clone: Read sequence stops 3 residues before the CDR3 end, and the germline J gene provides the missing end. The rearrangement links TRBV7-6 to TRBJ2-5, with D perhaps TRBD2 (5 bases). The CDR3 runs 15 residues. V was trimmed by 4 bases and J by 0 bases, leaving 12 bases between them. Germline values: CDR1 SGHVS, CDR2 FNYEAQ. The CDR3 sequence is CASSSWTLNQETQYF. The part of the CDR3 DNA that was read is TGTGCCAGCAGCTCTTGGACTCTCAACCAAGAGACC.

Comments on this clone: The read finishes 3 residues shy of the CDR3 end, and the germline J gene is used to complete it. The V call is TRBV5-1, the J call TRBJ2-3, with D tentatively TRBD2 (6 bases). The CDR3 contains 15 residues. CDR1 and CDR2 from the germline V gene are SGHRS and YFSETQ. The CDR3 protein is CASSLATSQGHTQYF. The part of the CDR3 DNA that was read is TGCGCCAGCAGCTTGGCCACTAGCCAGGGCCACACG.

In regard to this clone: Coverage ceases 3 residues before the CDR3 finishes, and the germline J gene fills in the end. The chain joins TRBV4-1 to TRBJ1-1; D not certain. Looked up from germline, CDR1 is MGHRA and CDR2 is YSYEKL. Trimming cost V 0 bases and J 1 base, with 9 bases left between them. The length of the CDR3 is 15 residues. CDR3 amino acids: CASSQDRPGNTEAFF. The DNA read from the CDR3 is TGCGCCAGCAGCCAAGATCGGCCGGGGAACACTGAA.

Points on this clone: The read ends 3 residues shy of where the CDR3 ends; the end is completed using the germline J gene. J is TRBJ1-2 and V is TRBV29-1; D possibly corresponds to TRBD1 (5 bases). CDR3 length: 14 residues. Looked up from germline, CDR1 is SQVTM and CDR2 is ANQGSEA. V was trimmed by 1 base and J by 4 bases, leaving 13 bases between them. The CDR3 DNA, read in part, is TGCAGCGTTGAAGGGACCGATCAGGGCTATGGC. This codes for CSVEGTDQGYG. In full, the CDR3 is CSVEGTDQGYGYTF. The full variable domain, its missing parts supplied by reference TRBV29-1 and TRBJ1-2, is SAVISQKPSRDICQRGTSLTIQCQVDSQVTMMFWYRQQPGQSLTLIATANQGSEATYESGFVIDKFPISRPNLTFSTLTVSNMSPEDSSIYLCSVEGTDQGYGYTFGSGTRLTVV.

Comment on this clone: Read coverage stops 3 residues before the CDR3 terminus; the germline J gene supplies the remainder. V and J are TRBV13 and TRBJ1-6; 7 bases align to TRBD1. V gave up 5 bases and J gave up 12 bases; unmatched junction bases: 10. Germline-derived CDR1 and CDR2 are PRHDT and FYEKMQ (reference sequence). The CDR3 consists of 14 residues. CDR3 DNA, as far as it was read: TGTGCCAGCAGCCTAGACAGGGAATCGGGACCC. Its protein product is CASSLDRESGP. The CDR3 reads in full as CASSLDRESGPLHF.

Comments on this clone: From the germline J gene comes the end of the CDR3, since the read stops 3 residues before it. V and J are TRBV5-6 and TRBJ1-2, with D possibly TRBD1 on 5 matching bases. This CDR3 is built from 13 residues. Germline values: CDR1 SGHDT, CDR2 YYEEEE. V was pared by 4 bases and J by 4 bases, with 11 bases between. CDR3 loop: CASSGGAGYGYTF. Partial CDR3 DNA: TGTGCCAGCAGCGGGGGAGCGGGCTATGGC.

Note on this clone: The DNA ends 3 residues before the CDR3 does, and the rest of the CDR3 is filled in from the germline J gene. The chain combines TRBV7-8 with TRBJ1-5, with D hard to call. Germline V lookup: CDR1 SGHVS, CDR2 FQNEAQ. The ends were cut back, 5 bases at V and 3 bases at J, with 14 bases in the middle. The CDR3 covers 15 residues. CDR3 sequence reads: CASSPVGGINQPQHF. CDR3 DNA (partial): TGTGCCAGCAGCCCAGTCGGCGGAATCAATCAGCCC.